This TCR beta chain was retrieved from a study of T cell responses to AZD1222 COVID-19 vaccine. Whole-study context: Recipients boosted at about 4 weeks or about 12 weeks are pooled.

Whole-study results and caveats: Nearly half of spike-specific TCRs reportedly target unmutated variant regions.

As to this clone: As yet, its antigen is unknown.

Measured with immunoSEQ multiplex PCR; TCRdb has only the in-frame clones, and not every one. The profile shows over 120,000 clones, roughly 92% of them singletons. The sample was peripheral blood, taken on day 0 of AZD1222 vaccination. This sequence originates from an adult in good health.

CDR3 in amino acids: CASSPGDRKGVGYTF. The CDR3 DNA sequence: TGTGCCAGCAGCCCAGGGGACAGAAAGGGGGTAGGCTACACCTTC. The chain employs TRBV7-2 and TRBJ1-2; 7 bases map to TRBD1. This CDR3 comprises 15 residues. Germline CDR1 is SGHTA and CDR2 is FQGNSA. V lost 5 bases to trimming and J lost 8 bases; unmatched junction nucleotides: 14.